This T cell receptor beta chain appears in the sequencing data of a study of regulatory T cells in long-lasting Graves disease. The length of the CDR3 is 15 residues. Per the germline V gene, CDR1 is SGHRS and CDR2 is YFSETQ. The junction had 1 base not matched to a gene; V was cut back by 0 bases and J by 4 bases. The time point was: persistent/refractory GD, antithyroid drugs over 5 years with positive TRAb. From PBMCs, RNA was extracted and then used to make the TCR library. In its sample, this clonotype was seen many times. Through Arm-PCR of CDR3 regions and iRepertoire HTBI primers, TCR beta libraries were built. MiXCR was run by TCRdb on the multiplex PCR reads, yielding one entry per CDR3 protein. The sample has about 300,000 distinct CDR3 sequences; around 23% are singletons.

The chain recombines TRBV5-1 with TRBJ2-6; TRBD1 matches at 7 bases. The source of this sequence is a female donor with Graves disease. The specimen was peripheral blood mononuclear cells (PBMCs), collected when the disease was refractory, from a patient treated with antithyroid drugs. The CDR3 sequence is CASSLEGAGANVLTF. Here the CDR3 DNA reads TGCGCCAGCAGCTTGGAGGGGGCCGGGGCCAACGTCCTGACTTTC.